This record concerns one T cell receptor (beta chain) sequence. Time point noted: blood from clinic visit 5 months post-surgery; TSC patient then seizure free. The CDR3 runs 15 residues. Germline CDR1 SGHRS, CDR2 YFSETQ. V shed 4 bases and J shed 1 base, with 14 bases lying between them. The data were obtained in a study of brain T cells in children with intractable seizures. TCRdb's table, derived via immunoSEQ multiplex PCR, lists solely in-frame clones and lacks some. The repertoire holds about 340,000 clones, with over 90% as singletons. The sequence was collected from a boy under two years old with tuberous sclerosis and intractable seizures. V usage is TRBV5-1 and J usage is TRBJ1-1, with no clear D. This material consisted of peripheral blood, taken 5 to 6 months after surgery. CDR3 sequence reads: CASSRLPTENTEAFF. The CDR3 DNA follows: TGCGCCAGCAGCCGATTACCTACGGAGAACACTGAAGCTTTCTTT.